Below, 15 T cell receptor beta chains from the same sample are listed, as sequenced in a study of blood T cell repertoires in COVID-19. The protocol was immunoSEQ multiplex PCR, while the TCRdb copy is restricted to in-frame clones and leaves out a portion. This table holds 350,000 to 450,000 clones, approximately 81% found once. Sequencing was done on a sample of peripheral blood. The receptors come from a woman aged 18 to 35 with acute or convalescent COVID-19.

The CDR3: CASSFAGGSQETQYF. In nucleotides, the CDR3 is TGTGCCAGCAGTTTTGCAGGGGGATCGCAAGAGACCCAGTACTTC. The chain has TRBV28 and TRBJ2-5; 7 bases are shared with TRBD1. The CDR3 spans 15 residues. V gave up 3 bases and J gave up 2 bases; unmatched junction bases: 6. The germline gives CDR1 MDHEN, CDR2 SYDVKM.

The chain links TRBV7-2 to TRBJ2-7, with D maybe TRBD1 (6 bases). The V gene's germline CDR1 is SGHTA and CDR2 FQGNSA. V was cut by 1 base and J by 2 bases, with 9 bases left in between. CDR3 size: 14 residues. CDR3 in DNA: TGTGCCAGCAGCTTAGACAGGGCCGCCTACGAGCAGTACTTC. Amino acid sequence: CASSLDRAAYEQYF.

This clone was recorded many times. The genes are TRBV21-1 and TRBJ2-2; the D call TRBD1 from the table was never checked on the DNA. TRBV21-1 is a listed pseudogene. This CDR3 is 17 amino acids long. The DNA for the CDR3 is TGTGCCAGCAGCAAAGACCCCGGGACAGGGGACACCGGGGAGCTGTTTTTT. This gives the protein CASSKDPGTGDTGELFF.

This clone was detected only once. The chain uses TRBV5-1 and TRBJ1-2, with unresolved D. Trimming shortened V by 0 bases and J by 0 bases, and 9 bases separated the two germline ends. Germline V gene sequence: CDR1 SGHRS, CDR2 YFSETQ. There are 15 residues in the CDR3. CDR3 DNA sequence: TGCGCCAGCAGCTTGGGTGGAGGCGCTAACTATGGCTACACCTTC. Its translation: CASSLGGGANYGYTF.

The CDR3 coding sequence is TGTGCCAGCACCGGGGGCTCCAGCACACCCCTCCACTTT. Protein sequence: CASTGGSSTPLHF. The V and J genes are TRBV7-9 and TRBJ1-6; possibly TRBD1 for D (6 bases). The length of the CDR3 is 13 residues. The germline V and J ends were trimmed by 7 bases and 11 bases, with 15 bases remaining between them. CDR1 and CDR2 from the germline V gene are SEHNR and FQNEAQ (reference sequence).

Here the CDR3 reads CASQTQGVAGGYTF. The CDR3 bases are TGTGCCAGTCAGACACAGGGGGTCGCGGGGGGCTACACCTTC. V is TRBV19 and J is TRBJ1-2; 8 bases are a match to TRBD1. The germline V gene encodes CDR1 LNHDA and CDR2 SQIVND (reference sequence). The CDR3 is made up of 14 amino acids. V dropped 8 bases and J dropped 8; count of bases not matched to a gene: 13.

CDR3 amino acids: CASSDGGGSTDTQYF. For the CDR3, the DNA is TGTGCCAGCAGTGACGGGGGGGGTAGCACAGATACGCAGTATTTT. The gene calls are TRBV6-4 and TRBJ2-3; 7 bases fit TRBD2. CDR1 is MRHNA and CDR2 is SNTAGT in the germline V gene. Trimming removed 2 bases from V and 0 bases from J; junction bases left unmatched: 2. The CDR3 contains 15 residues.

This clone showed up just once. This chain joins TRBV2 and TRBJ1-2; a weak D match, TRBD1 (5 bases). This CDR3 contains 14 residues. Germline V CDR1 and CDR2: SNHLY, FYNNEI. V was clipped by 9 bases and J by 2 bases, with 16 bases between them. CDR3 residues: CASTRDLGNYGYTF. The CDR3 nucleotides are TGTGCCAGTACCCGGGACTTAGGAAACTATGGCTACACCTTC.

The J gene is TRBJ1-2, the V gene TRBV28; possibly TRBD1 for D (6 bases). Germline-derived CDR1 and CDR2 are MDHEN and SYDVKM. V was shortened by 4 bases and J by 9 bases, with 15 bases between the two germline ends. The CDR3 sequence is 13 residues long. The chain's CDR3 is CASSSGDPVSYTF. In DNA, the CDR3 is TGTGCCAGCAGTTCAGGGGACCCTGTTAGCTACACCTTC.

This chain links TRBV7-3 with TRBJ1-2; 8 bases are a match to TRBD1. The CDR3 extends over 19 amino acids. V was clipped by 2 bases and J by 2 bases; unmatched bases: 16. Germline values: CDR1 SGHTA, CDR2 FQGTGA. CDR3 amino acids: CASSLSKDREMFPNYGYTF. The CDR3 nucleotides are TGTGCCAGCAGCTTATCGAAGGACAGGGAGATGTTTCCAAACTATGGCTACACCTTC.

The chain combines TRBV6-5 with TRBJ1-4; no firm D call. The V end was cut by 5 bases, the J end by 8 bases, with 18 bases between. There are 15 residues in the CDR3. Germline V gives CDR1 MNHEY, CDR2 SVGAGI. CDR3 amino acids: CASSPTAPTGEKLFF. CDR3 nucleotide sequence: TGTGCCAGCAGTCCCACAGCCCCGACGGGAGAAAAACTGTTTTTT.

As for this clone: Additional DNA sequences in this sample encode the identical CDR3. This chain uses TRBV6-6 with TRBJ2-7, with 10 bases fitting TRBD1. V was pared by 6 bases and J by 0 bases, with 5 bases of the junction left unmatched. In germline, CDR1 is MNHNY, CDR2 SVGAGI (reference sequence). This CDR3 has 15 amino acids. The CDR3 loop is CASSLGQGFSYEQYF. Written as DNA, the CDR3 is TGTGCCAGCAGCCTGGGACAGGGGTTCTCCTACGAGCAGTACTTC.

The rearrangement uses TRBV9 and TRBJ2-1; 8 bases line up with TRBD2. CDR3 length: 16 residues. The ends lost 1 base at V and 10 bases at J; junction bases unmatched: 13. Germline V gene data show CDR1 as SGDLS and CDR2 as YYNGEE. This chain's CDR3 is CASSVIVGREPGEQFF. CDR3 in DNA: TGTGCCAGCAGCGTAATTGTCGGGAGGGAGCCGGGGGAGCAGTTCTTC. Supplemented by reference TRBV9 and TRBJ2-1, the full variable domain reads DSGVTQTPKHLITATGQRVTLRCSPRSGDLSVYWYQQSLDQGLQFLIQYYNGEERAKGNILERFSAQQFPDLHSELNLSSLELGDSALYFCASSVIVGREPGEQFFGPGTRLTVL.

The gene calls are TRBV14 and TRBJ2-5; tentative D call: TRBD1 (7 bases). Trimming left V 3 bases short and J 5 bases short, with 13 bases between. This CDR3 is 14 amino acids long. Germline V gives CDR1 SGHDN, CDR2 FVKESK. CDR3 nucleotides: TGTGCCAGCAGCCACGGAGGGGGCAGGGAGACCCAGTACTTC. This translates into CASSHGGGRETQYF.

The gene calls are TRBV5-1 and TRBJ2-3; 8 positions agree with TRBD2. Trimming cost V 3 bases and J 4 bases; bases outside gene matches: 4. This CDR3 has 14 residues. From germline, CDR1 is SGHRS and CDR2 YFSETQ. DNA of the CDR3: TGCGCCAGCAGCTCGTTACTAGCGGCAGATACGCAGTATTTT. Translation gives CASSSLLAADTQYF.